Listed here are 17 T cell receptor beta chains from one sample, sequenced in a study of cytomegalovirus exposure and HLA in healthy donors. The PCR ran on 60 Vbeta and 13 Jbeta primers. Here immunoSEQ multiplex PCR was the method, and the copy in TCRdb shows in-frame clones only, minus some. The table has 100,000 to 130,000 clones, roughly 80% seen once. Source material: PBMCs. The receptors were sampled from a man aged 25-40 years in good health and CMV-seronegative.

This clone was recorded only once. The gene calls are TRBV7-9 and TRBJ2-1, with 8 bases identical to TRBD1. The CDR3 contains 14 residues. CDR1 and CDR2 (germline): SEHNR, FQNEAQ (reference sequence). Trimming took 2 bases from V and 9 from J; bases not matched to a gene: 6. The CDR3 reads CASSLKDRAGEQFF. The CDR3 DNA sequence: TGTGCCAGCAGCTTAAAGGACAGGGCGGGTGAGCAGTTCTTC.

The CDR3 is CASSRGTEGYTF. CDR3 coding DNA: TGTGCCAGCAGTAGGGGGACAGAGGGCTACACCTTC. This chain uses TRBV6-5 with TRBJ1-2, with 7 bases aligning to TRBD1. Trimming cost V 5 bases and J 8 bases; bases outside gene matches: 5. Germline V gene sequence: CDR1 MNHEY, CDR2 SVGAGI. The CDR3 loop spans 12 amino acids.

The chain is built from TRBV29-1 and TRBJ2-6; D is uncertain. Deletions cut 5 bases from V and 0 bases from J, with 8 bases between. The CDR3 spans 14 residues. Germline V gene sequence: CDR1 SQVTM, CDR2 ANQGSEA. The CDR3 spells CSVLLFSGANVLTF. CDR3 nucleotides: TGCAGCGTTCTACTATTCTCTGGGGCCAACGTCCTGACTTTC. The full variable domain, its missing parts supplied by reference TRBV29-1 and TRBJ2-6, is SAVISQKPSRDICQRGTSLTIQCQVDSQVTMMFWYRQQPGQSLTLIATANQGSEATYESGFVIDKFPISRPNLTFSTLTVSNMSPEDSSIYLCSVLLFSGANVLTFGAGSRLTVL.

The chain uses TRBV7-9 and TRBJ2-7; a weak D match, TRBD2 (5 bases). V was shortened by 7 bases and J by 4 bases, with 17 bases between the two germline ends. This CDR3 spans 14 amino acids. The V gene's germline CDR1 is SEHNR and CDR2 FQNEAQ (reference sequence). The CDR3 spells CASNPQGGFYEQYF. CDR3 in DNA: TGTGCCAGCAACCCTCAAGGCGGGTTTTACGAGCAGTACTTC. Supplemented by reference TRBV7-9 and TRBJ2-7, the full variable domain reads DTGVSQNPRHKITKRGQNVTFRCDPISEHNRLYWYRQTLGQGPEFLTYFQNEAQLEKSRLLSDRFSAERPKGSFSTLEIQRTEQGDSAMYLCASNPQGGFYEQYFGPGTRLTVT.

The chain is built from TRBV5-4 and TRBJ2-7; D perhaps matches TRBD1 (5 bases). The CDR3 runs to 15 residues. Between the trimmed V and J ends, which lost 0 bases and 4 bases, there was a span of 14 bases. Germline loops: CDR1 SGHNT, CDR2 YYREEE (reference sequence). The CDR3 loop is CASSLGAGRGYEQYF. CDR3 DNA sequence: TGTGCCAGCAGCTTGGGCGCAGGAAGGGGATACGAGCAGTACTTC.

The chain links TRBV6-4 to TRBJ2-2; D is perhaps TRBD1 (5 bases). The germline CDR1 and CDR2 sequences are MRHNA and SNTAGT. This CDR3 region has 16 residues. V was clipped by 0 bases and J by 1 base, with 9 bases between them. The CDR3 region has the DNA TGTGCCAGCAGTGACTCAGGCAGGGTGAACACCGGGGAGCTGTTTTTT. As protein: CASSDSGRVNTGELFF.

The CDR3 is CASSAASGRKAKNIQYF. As DNA, the CDR3 is TGTGCCAGCAGTGCCGCAAGCGGGAGGAAAGCCAAAAACATTCAGTACTTC. The J gene is TRBJ2-4, the V gene TRBV28; 9 bases agree with TRBD2. After removal of 5 bases from V and 0 bases from J, the junction contained 8 bases not matched to a gene. The CDR3 spans 17 residues. The germline gives CDR1 MDHEN, CDR2 SYDVKM.

The sample holds a few counts of this clone. V usage is TRBV2 and J usage is TRBJ1-1, with D unclear. The CDR3 consists of 11 residues. Germline CDR1 is SNHLY and CDR2 is FYNNEI. Trimming stripped 6 bases from V and 7 bases from J, with 9 bases between. CDR3 nucleotides: TGTGCCAGCAGAGCCTCGGTTGAAGCTTTCTTT. This codes for CASRASVEAFF.

This chain connects TRBV15 to TRBJ2-1; TRBD2 matches at 8 bases. Germline CDR1 is LNHNV and CDR2 is YYDKDF (reference sequence). This CDR3 comprises 16 residues. V trimming: 0 bases; J trimming: 10 bases; junction bases outside the gene matches: 11. The CDR3 region is CATSRDQVAGRREQFF. CDR3 DNA: TGTGCCACCAGCAGAGATCAAGTAGCGGGAAGAAGGGAGCAGTTCTTC.

V gene TRBV29-1 combines with J gene TRBJ2-1; 10 bases map to TRBD2. CDR1 is SQVTM and CDR2 is ANQGSEA in the germline V gene. Losses at the gene ends were 3 bases for V and 4 bases for J; bases not matched to a gene: 6. CDR3 size: 15 residues. Here the CDR3 DNA reads TGCAGCGTTGAGGAGACTAGCGGGTTATACAATGAGCAGTTCTTC. Protein sequence: CSVEETSGLYNEQFF.

This sequence joins TRBV7-9 and TRBJ1-6; 7 bases are a match to TRBD1. This CDR3 is 15 amino acids long. Trimming at V came to 0 bases and at J to 9 bases, leaving 5 bases not matched to a gene. Germline V CDR1 and CDR2: SEHNR, FQNEAQ (reference sequence). The CDR3 DNA reads as TGTGCCAGCAGCTTAGCCCAGGGGGGAACTTCACCCCTCCACTTT. Its protein is CASSLAQGGTSPLHF. The variable domain in full, completed from reference TRBV7-9 and TRBJ1-6, reads DTGVSQNPRHKITKRGQNVTFRCDPISEHNRLYWYRQTLGQGPEFLTYFQNEAQLEKSRLLSDRFSAERPKGSFSTLEIQRTEQGDSAMYLCASSLAQGGTSPLHFGNGTRLTVT.

The J gene is TRBJ1-1, the V gene TRBV2; D is undetermined. Germline CDR1 reads SNHLY; CDR2 reads FYNNEI. The CDR3 totals 16 residues. V lost 4 bases and J 8 bases, leaving 23 bases between the germline ends. The CDR3 reads CASSGQRQVLHSEAFF. In DNA form, the CDR3 reads TGTGCCAGCAGTGGGCAACGGCAGGTTCTTCACTCGGAAGCTTTCTTT.

The rearrangement links TRBV13 to TRBJ2-7; 7 positions agree with TRBD1. The V and J ends lost 8 bases and 2 bases, in that order; junction bases with no gene match: 6. CDR1 is PRHDT, CDR2 FYEKMQ, per germline (reference sequence). This CDR3 region has 13 residues. As DNA, the CDR3 is TGTGCCAGCTCCGGGACAGATACCTACGAGCAGTACTTC. This gives the protein CASSGTDTYEQYF.

The chain has TRBV14 and TRBJ2-1; D is ambiguous. V was clipped by 1 base and J by 4 bases, with 5 bases between them. From germline, CDR1 is SGHDN and CDR2 FVKESK. The CDR3 loop spans 13 amino acids. The CDR3 sequence is CASSQGLYNEQFF. The CDR3, as DNA: TGTGCCAGCAGCCAAGGACTGTACAATGAGCAGTTCTTC.

This clone was found a few times. The V gene is TRBV13, the J gene TRBJ2-7; tentative D call: TRBD1 (6 bases). V lost 5 bases and J lost 2, with 13 bases in between. Germline lookup yields CDR1 PRHDT and CDR2 FYEKMQ (reference sequence). This CDR3 is built from 14 residues. Here the CDR3 reads CASSEPGDPYEQYF. The CDR3 DNA reads as TGTGCCAGCAGCGAGCCAGGGGACCCCTACGAGCAGTACTTC.

This rearrangement joins TRBV4-2 to TRBJ1-5; possibly TRBD1 for D (5 bases). Germline V CDR1 and CDR2: LGHNA, YNFKEQ. The ends were cut back, 5 bases at V and 3 bases at J, with 11 bases in the middle. The CDR3 loop spans 14 amino acids. This CDR3 reads CASSSGLVNQPQHF. DNA for the CDR3: TGTGCCAGCAGCTCGGGACTGGTCAATCAGCCCCAGCATTTT.

The CDR3 nucleotides read TGTGCCAGCAGCTTAGACGAAAAGGACAGGGGGTGGATTTATAGCAATCAGCCCCAGCATTTT. Protein: CASSLDEKDRGWIYSNQPQHF. The chain uses TRBV7-4 and TRBJ1-5; 10 nucleotides agree with TRBD1. Germline CDR1 SGHVT, CDR2 SQSDAQ. This CDR3 spans 21 amino acids. V gave up 1 base and J gave up 0 bases; unmatched junction bases: 15.